The source of this T cell receptor beta chain is a study of T cells in localized non-small cell lung cancer. Regarding the study as a whole: Among the tissues sampled, uninvolved adjacent lung had the highest T cell clonality, above tumor. Sequencing, confined to only one tumor region, leaves heterogeneity possible.

Profiling relied on immunoSEQ multiplex PCR, and the TCRdb table lists in-frame clones only, not all of them. The sample consists of under 1,500 clones, around a fifth of them appearing once. The CDR3 consists of 19 residues. J was trimmed by 5 bases and V by 5 bases; bases with no gene match: 20. The germline CDR1 and CDR2 sequences are LGHNT and FRNRAP. This clone was seen a handful of times. Antigen: not known. V gene TRBV12-5 combines with J gene TRBJ2-2, with 7 nucleotides matching TRBD1. This TCR was recovered from a woman aged 40-75 years with stage I lung adenocarcinoma. Here the sequenced sample was normal lung tissue next to the tumor, taken before any cancer treatment. CDR3 sequence reads: CASGPTERTDRAKTGELFF. CDR3 sequence (DNA): TGTGCTAGTGGTCCCACCGAACGTACCGACAGGGCAAAAACCGGGGAGCTGTTTTTT.